Below are 4 T cell receptor beta chains sequenced from a single sample in a study of tumor-infiltrating lymphocytes in primary liver carcinoma. TCR beta cDNA was reverse-transcribed from 500 to 550 ng of total RNA. The reaction used a constant-region primer and ProtoScript II reverse transcriptase. Investigators got TCR beta libraries out of three nested multiplex PCR rounds, done with slightly modified ARM-PCR. Two initial PCR rounds of about 11 cycles each paired TRBV1-TRBV30 forward primers with a C-beta reverse primer. Each CDR3 protein is one row after TCRdb ran MiXCR on the multiplex PCR reads. The sample includes about 330,000 distinct CDR3 sequences, about 61% of them seen just once. Germline DNA was also extracted, and blood RNA was taken from unsorted whole blood. Sequencing was carried out using peripheral blood. These receptors came from a man aged 35 to 55 with primary liver carcinoma and hepatitis B virus infection.

The V gene is TRBV11-2, the J gene TRBJ2-5, with 7 positions matching TRBD2. CDR1 SGHAT and CDR2 FQNNGV come from the germline V gene. There are 16 residues in the CDR3. J was trimmed by 3 bases and V by 2 bases; bases with no gene match: 9. CDR3 nucleotide sequence: TGTGCCAGCAGCTTACGCCCCGGGGAGGGTGAAGAGACCCAGTACTTC. Encoded protein: CASSLRPGEGEETQYF. Full variable domain (outside the CDR3, taken from reference TRBV11-2 and TRBJ2-5): EAGVAQSPRYKIIEKRQSVAFWCNPISGHATLYWYQQILGQGPKLLIQFQNNGVVDDSQLPKDRFSAERLKGVDSTLKIQPAKLEDSAVYLCASSLRPGEGEETQYFGPGTRLLVL.

A remark on this clonotype: A read error is possible here, since a much larger clone lies one base away. As the CDR3 is not closed by the conserved phenylalanine or tryptophan, this likely results from a read error. This chain connects TRBV29-1 to TRBJ1-2; perhaps TRBD1 as D (5 bases). Germline CDR1 and CDR2: SQVTM and ANQGSEA. V was cut by 0 bases and J by 3 bases, with 8 bases left in between. The CDR3 loop spans 13 amino acids. DNA for the CDR3: TGCAGCGTTGAAGATGGGGACGACTATGGCTACACCTCC. Residues: CSVEDGDDYGYTS.

As to this clonotype: One end of the junction is discordant with germline, which a read error may explain. The chain recombines TRBV4-1 with TRBJ1-5, with a possible D match to TRBD1 (6 bases). The CDR3 totals 15 residues. The germline CDR1 and CDR2 sequences are MGHRA and YSYEKL. CDR3 nucleotide sequence: TGCGCCAGCAGCCGACGCAGGGGAAGCAATCAGGCCCAGCATTTT. Its protein product is CASSRRRGSNQAQHF.

Of note for this clonotype: This may be a read error: a much more frequent sequence differs by one nucleotide. The V gene is TRBV6-2 or TRBV6-3, the J gene TRBJ2-7; 9 bases fit TRBD1. The CDR3 is 16 residues long. V gave up 6 bases and J gave up 2 bases; unmatched junction bases: 11. Germline assignment: CDR1 MNHEY and CDR2 SVGEGT. The CDR3 DNA follows: TGTGCCAGCAGCTCCGGGACAGGGATTATGGCCTACGAGCAGTACTTC. It translates to CASSSGTGIMAYEQYF.